The entry below gives a single T cell receptor beta chain sequence along with its context. Its antigen is as yet unknown. This sample is part of a study of OX40 agonist ivuxolimab in advanced cancers. Study information: Of the participants, more than 35% had some prior anti-PD-1, anti-PD-L1 or anti-CTLA-4 therapy, which was allowed.

From germline, CDR1 is ENHRY and CDR2 SYGVKD. This CDR3 is 15 amino acids long. Overall study findings and caveats: Also showing low normalized T-cell clonal expansion were some of the nonresponders.

Here immunoSEQ multiplex PCR was the method, and the copy in TCRdb shows in-frame clones only, minus some. Here the sample spans more than 50,000 clones, more than 75% being singletons. This rearrangement joins TRBV10-3 to TRBJ2-5, with TRBD1 matching over 7 bases. The closer fit of TRBJ2-7 to the DNA end suggests the J call may be wrong. The material sequenced was CD4+ or CD8+ T cells sorted from blood, taken in a trial of the OX40 agonist ivuxolimab. The TCR originated in an adult with an advanced solid tumor such as melanoma, head and neck, liver or kidney cancer. CDR3 loop: CAISDNRDSYYEQYF. CDR3 in DNA: TGTGCCATCAGTGATAACCGGGACAGCTACTACGAGCAGTACTTC.